This T cell receptor (beta chain) was sequenced during a study of CD8 T cells in Susac syndrome. The V end lost 0 bases, the J end lost 6 bases, and 0 bases lay between the germline ends. The CDR3 is 11 residues long. CDR1 is LGHDT and CDR2 is YNNKEL in the germline V gene (reference sequence). From blood CD8+ and CD4+ T cells, TCR beta sequences were generated. Relapsing-remitting disease, either stable or active, was present in the multiple sclerosis controls, who were treatment-naive patients. The authors negatively isolated CD8+ and CD4+ T cells and FACS-enriched TEMRA cells. Reverse transcription of about 0.5 to 1 ug RNA used random hexamers. A multiplex approach, immunoSEQ multiplex PCR, amplified TCR beta CDR3 across 54 Vbeta and 13 Jbeta. TCRdb reprocessed the immunoSEQ multiplex PCR reads via MiXCR and lists one record per CDR3 protein. The sample holds about 73,000 distinct CDR3 sequences, about 95% seen once.

The sequence was obtained from a human donor with multiple sclerosis. Input material: CD8+ T cells from PBMCs. This chain uses TRBV3-1 with TRBJ2-1; D ambiguous. CDR3 loop: CASSQDNEQFF. The CDR3 DNA sequence: TGTGCCAGCAGCCAAGACAATGAGCAGTTCTTC.